This paragraph reports one TCR beta chain. Antigen specificity is unknown. Profiled with immunoSEQ multiplex PCR; TCRdb holds only in-frame clones, not every one. The table records some 66,000 clones, approximately 97% of them present only once. This entry comes from a study of cytomegalovirus exposure and HLA in healthy donors. Study as a whole: The roughly 110 validation repertoires matched the roughly 700 first-cohort repertoires in platform, a later analysis reported.

Study findings and constraints: Cytomegalovirus association was listed for approximately 160 TCR beta chains. It was confirmed in vitro that a few of the CMV-associated chains were specific for CMV antigens.

V lost 2 bases to trimming and J lost 4 bases, with 9 bases between them. The CDR3 covers 14 residues. The germline V gene encodes CDR1 SEHNR and CDR2 FQNEAQ (reference sequence). The sample was PBMCs. The source is a woman aged 18-29 years in good health and CMV-seropositive. V gene TRBV7-9 combines with J gene TRBJ1-5; no firm D call. The CDR3 sequence is CASSLLEGNQPQHF. CDR3 sequence (DNA): TGTGCCAGCAGCTTATTGGAGGGAAATCAGCCCCAGCATTTT.